This TCR beta chain was sequenced during a study of T cell repertoires in cytomegalovirus infection. General observations from the study: The ex vivo response showed dominance by HLA-C-restricted CMV-specific TCR beta clonotypes.

Note on this clonotype: The antigen is undetermined.

A single record per CDR3 protein comes from TCRdb applying MiXCR to the reads. The sample consists of 900,000 to 950,000 distinct CDR3 sequences, less than 40% of them appearing once. The TCR sequence derives from a human donor in good health (CMV status not recorded). Some clones in this sample may be carry-over from other donors' samples. Sequences were derived from cultured CD8+ T cells from PBMCs, sampled from culture after CMV antigen stimulation.

CDR3 protein: CASSQVSSVNQPQHF. As DNA, the CDR3 is TGCGCCAGCAGCCAAGTATCCAGCGTAAATCAGCCCCAGCATTTT. This chain links TRBV4-1 with TRBJ1-5; D uncertain. V was pared by 1 base and J by 4 bases, with 11 bases between. The CDR3 loop spans 15 amino acids. The germline CDR1 and CDR2 sequences are MGHRA and YSYEKL.